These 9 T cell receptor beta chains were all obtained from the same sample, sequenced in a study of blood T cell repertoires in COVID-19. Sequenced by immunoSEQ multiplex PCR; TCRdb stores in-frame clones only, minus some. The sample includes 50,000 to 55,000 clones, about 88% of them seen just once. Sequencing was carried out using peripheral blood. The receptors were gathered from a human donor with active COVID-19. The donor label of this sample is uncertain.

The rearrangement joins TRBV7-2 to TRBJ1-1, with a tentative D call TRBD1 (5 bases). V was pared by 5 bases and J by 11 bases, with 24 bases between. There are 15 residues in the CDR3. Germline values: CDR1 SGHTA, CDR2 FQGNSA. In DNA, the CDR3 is TGTGCCAGCAGCCGTCGTTTAGGGGCTCAGGGAGGTGCTTTCTTT. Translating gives CASSRRLGAQGGAFF. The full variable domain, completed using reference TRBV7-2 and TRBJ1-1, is GAGVSQSPSNKVTEKGKDVELRCDPISGHTALYWYRQSLGQGLEFLIYFQGNSAPDKSGLPSDRFSAERTGGSVSTLTIQRTQQEDSAVYLCASSRRLGAQGGAFFGQGTRLTVV.

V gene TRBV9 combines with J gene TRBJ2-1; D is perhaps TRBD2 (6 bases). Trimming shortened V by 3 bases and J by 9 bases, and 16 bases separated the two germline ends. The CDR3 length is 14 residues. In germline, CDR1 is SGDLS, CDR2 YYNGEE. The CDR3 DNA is TGTGCCAGCAGCGGACCCCCGGGGGTAGGTGAGCAGTTCTTC. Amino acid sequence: CASSGPPGVGEQFF.

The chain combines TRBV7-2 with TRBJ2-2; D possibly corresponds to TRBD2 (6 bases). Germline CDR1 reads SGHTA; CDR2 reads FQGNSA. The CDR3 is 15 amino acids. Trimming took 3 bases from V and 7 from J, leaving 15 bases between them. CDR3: CASSFDRGEYGELFF. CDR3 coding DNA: TGTGCCAGCAGCTTCGATCGCGGGGAGTACGGGGAGCTGTTTTTT.

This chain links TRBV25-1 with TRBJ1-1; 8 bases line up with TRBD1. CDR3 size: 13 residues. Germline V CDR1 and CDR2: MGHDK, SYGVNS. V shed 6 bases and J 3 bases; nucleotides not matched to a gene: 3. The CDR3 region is CASRGQGYTEAFF. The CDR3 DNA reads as TGTGCCAGCAGAGGACAGGGTTACACTGAAGCTTTCTTT.

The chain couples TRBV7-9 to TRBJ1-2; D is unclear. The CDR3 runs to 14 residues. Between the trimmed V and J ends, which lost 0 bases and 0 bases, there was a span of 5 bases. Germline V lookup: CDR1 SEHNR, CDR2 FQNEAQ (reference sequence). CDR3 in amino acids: CASSLAPANYGYTF. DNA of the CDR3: TGTGCCAGCAGCTTAGCGCCAGCTAACTATGGCTACACCTTC.

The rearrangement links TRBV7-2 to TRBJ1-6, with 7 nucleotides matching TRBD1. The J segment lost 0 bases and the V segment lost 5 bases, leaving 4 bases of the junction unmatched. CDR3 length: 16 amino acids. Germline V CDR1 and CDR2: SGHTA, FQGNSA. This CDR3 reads CASSKQGSSYNSPLHF. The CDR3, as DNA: TGTGCCAGCAGCAAACAGGGGAGCTCCTATAATTCACCCCTCCACTTT.

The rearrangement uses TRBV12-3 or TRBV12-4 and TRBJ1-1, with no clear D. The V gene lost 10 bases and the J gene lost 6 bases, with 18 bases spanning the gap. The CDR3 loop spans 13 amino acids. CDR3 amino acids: CATLRGALSEAFF. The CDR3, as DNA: TGTGCCACCCTGCGTGGAGCTTTATCTGAAGCTTTCTTT.

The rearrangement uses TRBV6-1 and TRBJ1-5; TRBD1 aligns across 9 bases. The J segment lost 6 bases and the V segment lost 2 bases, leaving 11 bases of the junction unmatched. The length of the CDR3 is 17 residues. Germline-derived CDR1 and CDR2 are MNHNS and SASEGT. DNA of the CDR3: TGTGCCAGCAGTGAAAGGGGGGGACAGGGATGGGGTCAGCCCCAGCATTTT. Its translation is CASSERGGQGWGQPQHF.

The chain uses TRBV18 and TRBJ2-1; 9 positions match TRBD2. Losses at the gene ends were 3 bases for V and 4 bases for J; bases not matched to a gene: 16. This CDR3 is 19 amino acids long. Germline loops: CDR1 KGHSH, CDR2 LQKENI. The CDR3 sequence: CASSPRLAGGHLSYNEQFF. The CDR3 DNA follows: TGTGCCAGCTCACCGCGGCTCGCGGGGGGGCATCTATCATACAATGAGCAGTTCTTC.